This passage covers 16 T cell receptor beta chains from one sample sequenced in a study of human T cells and chemical hapten exposure. Time point indicated: patch test 1, 2 weeks after DPC sensitization. Treatment denoted: therapeutic diphenylcyclopropenone sensitization with weekly scalp DPC. The starting material, unfractionated whole blood, was used for total RNA extraction. From the RACE reads, TCRdb called clonotypes with MiXCR, one entry per CDR3 protein. The sample includes about 41,000 distinct CDR3 sequences, about 4.2% of them seen just once. The sample in question was whole blood, obtained in connection with sensitization to the hapten diphenylcyclopropenone (DPC). Receptors were obtained from a man aged 50 to 59 with alopecia areata. Some clones in this sample may be carry-over from other donors' samples.

At least ten counts were recorded for this clonotype. The rearrangement joins TRBV7-9 to TRBJ1-1; D uncertain. The CDR3 runs 15 residues. The germline CDR1 and CDR2 sequences are SEHNR and FQNEAQ (reference sequence). V lost 2 bases, J lost 4 bases, and 14 bases lay in between. The CDR3 protein is CASSLPVGISTEAFF. The CDR3 bases are TGTGCCAGCAGCTTACCCGTCGGAATCAGCACTGAAGCTTTCTTT.

This clonotype was counted only a few times. V gene TRBV29-1 combines with J gene TRBJ1-5; tentatively, D is TRBD1 (5 bases). Germline CDR1 SQVTM, CDR2 ANQGSEA. Trimming removed 4 bases at V and 2 bases at J, with 9 bases between. CDR3 length: 13 amino acids. CDR3 in amino acids: CSVARDGNQPQHF. DNA for the CDR3: TGCAGCGTTGCCAGGGATGGCAATCAGCCCCAGCATTTT.

This clonotype was recorded at least ten times. The chain links TRBV19 to TRBJ2-7, with 9 bases aligning to TRBD1. The CDR3 has 15 amino acids. The germline gives CDR1 LNHDA, CDR2 SQIVND (reference sequence). After removal of 6 bases from V and 3 bases from J, the junction contained 9 bases not matched to a gene. The chain's CDR3 is CASSPSGQGYYEQYF. The CDR3 DNA is TGTGCCAGTAGCCCCTCGGGACAGGGTTACTACGAGCAGTACTTC. Together with reference TRBV19 and TRBJ2-7, the CDR3 gives the full variable domain: DGGITQSPKYLFRKEGQNVTLSCEQNLNHDAMYWYRQDPGQGLRLIYYSQIVNDFQKGDIAEGYSVSREKKESFPLTVTSAQKNPTAFYLCASSPSGQGYYEQYFGPGTRLTVT.

This clonotype was observed many times. The V gene is TRBV2, the J gene TRBJ2-1, with D possibly TRBD2 on 6 matching bases. Trimming removed 10 bases at V and 4 bases at J, with 8 bases between. Germline V gives CDR1 SNHLY, CDR2 FYNNEI. This CDR3 is 11 amino acids long. The CDR3 loop reads CATGAYNEQFF. As DNA, the CDR3 is TGTGCCACGGGAGCTTACAATGAGCAGTTCTTC.

V gene TRBV20-1 combines with J gene TRBJ2-3, with 11 bases that match TRBD2. Germline-derived CDR1 and CDR2 are DFQATT and SNEGSKA (reference sequence). J gave up 6 bases and V 2 bases, and 10 bases lay outside the gene matches. The CDR3 has 16 residues. The CDR3 loop is CSARPTSGATLDTQYF. Written as DNA, the CDR3 is TGCAGTGCTAGACCGACTAGCGGGGCCACCCTGGATACGCAGTATTTT.

This clonotype was counted many times. The chain carries TRBV25-1 and TRBJ1-1; no definite D call. This CDR3 contains 14 residues. Deletions cut 0 bases from V and 0 bases from J, with 5 bases between. CDR1 and CDR2 from the germline V gene are MGHDK and SYGVNS. CDR3 coding DNA: TGTGCCAGCAGTGAATACCCTATGAACACTGAAGCTTTCTTT. Translation gives CASSEYPMNTEAFF.

This clonotype was detected ten times or more. The V and J genes are TRBV6-5 and TRBJ1-5; 10 nucleotides align to TRBD1. Germline CDR1 is MNHEY and CDR2 is SVGAGI. This CDR3 has 14 amino acids. V shed 7 bases and J 9 bases; nucleotides not matched to a gene: 9. The CDR3 DNA reads as TGTGCCAGCAATCAGGGACAGGGGTCGGGGCCCCAGCATTTT. This codes for CASNQGQGSGPQHF.

This clonotype was counted at least ten times. The J gene is TRBJ1-1, the V gene TRBV21-1; TRBD1, as called in the table, went unchecked against the DNA. TRBV21-1 is shown as a pseudogene. The CDR3 is made up of 16 amino acids. CDR3 sequence (DNA): TGTGCCAGCAGCACCGGGGGAACAGGGGGGTACACTGAAGCTTTCTTT. Translation gives CASSTGGTGGYTEAFF.

This clonotype appeared many times. This chain connects TRBV7-2 to TRBJ2-1; 9 bases line up with TRBD2. CDR1 is SGHTA and CDR2 is FQGNSA in the germline V gene. The ends lost 5 bases at V and 10 bases at J; junction bases unmatched: 12. The CDR3 runs 15 residues. The CDR3 sequence: CASSPGAGGPGEQFF. The CDR3 DNA follows: TGTGCCAGCAGCCCCGGGGCGGGAGGGCCAGGGGAGCAGTTCTTC.

At least ten counts were recorded for this clonotype. J is TRBJ2-1 and V is TRBV20-1, with 7 bases fitting TRBD2. V gave up 3 bases and J gave up 4 bases; unmatched junction bases: 9. Germline V CDR1 and CDR2: DFQATT, SNEGSKA (reference sequence). This CDR3 comprises 15 residues. CDR3 coding DNA: TGCAGTGCTAGGCCGGTACTAGCGCAATACAATGAGCAGTTCTTC. Translated: CSARPVLAQYNEQFF.

This clonotype was detected ten times or more. This sequence joins TRBV11-2 and TRBJ2-7, with 10 positions matching TRBD2. Germline CDR1 reads SGHAT; CDR2 reads FQNNGV. The length of the CDR3 is 15 residues. Losses at the gene ends were 5 bases for V and 6 bases for J; bases not matched to a gene: 10. CDR3 amino acids: CASSARTSGPFEQYF. In nucleotides, the CDR3 is TGTGCCAGCAGCGCCCGGACTAGCGGTCCGTTCGAGCAGTACTTC.

The table lists this clonotype with many counts. This chain links TRBV12-3 or TRBV12-4 with TRBJ2-5; the D gene is possibly TRBD1 (5 bases). Trimming pared 2 bases from V and 1 base from J, leaving 8 bases between. This CDR3 is built from 14 residues. The CDR3 region has the DNA TGTGCCAGCAGTTTACTGGGGCTCCAAGAGACCCAGTACTTC. It translates to CASSLLGLQETQYF.

This clonotype came up many times. The V gene is TRBV6-1, the J gene TRBJ2-5, with D hard to call. With 8 bases removed from V and 7 bases from J, the gap between germline ends came to 20 bases. Per the germline V gene, CDR1 is MNHNS and CDR2 is SASEGT. The length of the CDR3 is 14 residues. This chain's CDR3 is CASWASWAPGTQYF. The DNA of the CDR3 is TGTGCCAGCTGGGCTTCCTGGGCCCCGGGGACCCAGTACTTC.

This clonotype was seen at least ten times. The rearrangement uses TRBV5-5 and TRBJ2-7; D might be TRBD2 (5 bases). The CDR3 is 14 amino acids. Germline V gives CDR1 SGHKS, CDR2 YYEKEE (reference sequence). The ends were cut back, 0 bases at V and 3 bases at J, with 10 bases in the middle. The CDR3 region has the DNA TGTGCCAGCAGCTTGGTGGTGGGAGACTACGAGCAGTACTTC. Translated: CASSLVVGDYEQYF.

This clonotype was seen at least ten times. The V and J genes are TRBV5-1 and TRBJ1-1; TRBD1 matches at 8 bases. There are 14 residues in the CDR3. V shed 2 bases, J shed 5 bases, and the junction held 5 bases outside the gene matches. Germline V gives CDR1 SGHRS, CDR2 YFSETQ. CDR3 protein: CASSFAGQVTEAFF. As DNA, the CDR3 is TGCGCCAGCAGCTTTGCGGGACAGGTGACTGAAGCTTTCTTT.

This clonotype was recorded at least ten times. CDR3 nucleotide sequence: TGCGCCAGCAGCTTGGACAGGTTGGGCGCCGGGGCCAACGTCCTGACTTTC. Encoded protein: CASSLDRLGAGANVLTF. V and J are TRBV5-1 and TRBJ2-6; possible D gene TRBD1, 5 bases. The germline V and J ends were trimmed by 0 bases and 4 bases, with 14 bases remaining between them. Germline V gene data show CDR1 as SGHRS and CDR2 as YFSETQ. This CDR3 has 17 amino acids. Full variable domain (missing parts from reference TRBV5-1 and TRBJ2-6): KAGVTQTPRYLIKTRGQQVTLSCSPISGHRSVSWYQQTPGQGLQFLFEYFSETQRNKGNFPGRFSGRQFSNSRSEMNVSTLELGDSALYLCASSLDRLGAGANVLTFGAGSRLTVL.